The source of this T cell receptor (beta chain) is a study of cytomegalovirus exposure and HLA in healthy donors. The CDR3 spans 14 residues. The J segment lost 6 bases and the V segment lost 6 bases, leaving 7 bases of the junction unmatched. Germline lookup yields CDR1 LNHDA and CDR2 SQIVND (reference sequence). The study ran its PCR with 60 Vbeta and 13 Jbeta primers. The repertoire was sequenced with immunoSEQ multiplex PCR; TCRdb's copy has only in-frame clones and lacks some. The sample contains some 98,000 clones, 81% of which appear only once. In the case of this clone: Its specificity is not known.

Broader study findings: As confirmed in vitro, three CMV-associated chains were specific for CMV antigens. A further, later analysis showed that HLA-associated TCR beta chains (compared with equally common others) were more clonally expanded. Most sequenced TCRs were rare (though some public TCRs occurred in many donors).

This TCR was recovered from a man between 35 and 55 years old in good health and CMV-seronegative. The source material was PBMCs. The chain is built from TRBV19 and TRBJ1-2; 10 bases agree with TRBD1. The CDR3 protein is CASSDRGLRDGYTF. The CDR3 nucleotides are TGTGCCAGTAGCGACAGGGGGCTTAGGGATGGCTACACCTTC.